Listed here is a single TCR beta chain. Sequencing was performed with immunoSEQ multiplex PCR; in TCRdb, only in-frame clones are kept and a portion is missing. The data show roughly 200,000 clones, 65% to 90% seen once. The data stem from a study of blood T cell repertoires in COVID-19. The V gene's germline CDR1 is SEHNR and CDR2 FQNEAQ (reference sequence). V dropped 1 base and J dropped 3 bases, with 19 bases sitting between them. CDR3 length equals 17 residues. The clonotype originates from a woman aged 25 to 39 who had been exposed to COVID-19. The rearrangement joins TRBV7-9 to TRBJ2-7; possible D gene TRBD2, 6 bases. Specimen: PBMCs or T cells enriched from blood (not recorded which). The chain's CDR3 is CASSLGAGGTRSYEQYF. The DNA for the CDR3 is TGTGCCAGCAGCTTAGGTGCAGGTGGGACTCGCAGCTACGAGCAGTACTTC.